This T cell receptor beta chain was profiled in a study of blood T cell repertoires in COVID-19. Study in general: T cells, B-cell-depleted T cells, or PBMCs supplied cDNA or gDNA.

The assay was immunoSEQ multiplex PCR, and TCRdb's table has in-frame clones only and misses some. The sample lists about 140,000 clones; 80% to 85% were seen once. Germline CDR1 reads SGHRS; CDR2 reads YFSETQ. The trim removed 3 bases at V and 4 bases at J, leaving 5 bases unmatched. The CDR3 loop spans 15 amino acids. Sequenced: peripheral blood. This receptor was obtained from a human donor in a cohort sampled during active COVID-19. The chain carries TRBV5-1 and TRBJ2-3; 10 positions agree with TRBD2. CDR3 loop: CASSSSGGVADTQYF. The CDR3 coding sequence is TGCGCCAGCAGCTCCAGCGGGGGGGTTGCAGATACGCAGTATTTT. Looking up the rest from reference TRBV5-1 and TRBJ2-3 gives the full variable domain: KAGVTQTPRYLIKTRGQQVTLSCSPISGHRSVSWYQQTPGQGLQFLFEYFSETQRNKGNFPGRFSGRQFSNSRSEMNVSTLELGDSALYLCASSSSGGVADTQYFGPGTRLTVL.